This T cell receptor beta chain stems from a study of low-dose radiotherapy and immunotherapy resistance in tumors. The wider study: Every six weeks patients received intravenous ipilimumab 1 mg/kg, and every two weeks they received intravenous nivolumab 240 mg. Daily intake of oral aspirin 300 mg by patients lasted four cycles and began on cycle 1 day 1.

With TRAV- and TRBV-specific primers, first-strand cDNA was made, covering the alpha and beta chains. It was with a constant-region primer and a V-primer adapter that TCRs were amplified over around 18 PCR cycles. The authors amplified isolated mRNA by in vitro transcription. TCRdb reanalysed the reads using MiXCR and keeps one entry per CDR3 protein. Found here are tens of thousands of distinct CDR3 sequences, 20% to 25% of them singletons; the top ten hold about 13%. This clonotype was observed many times. Trimming left V 0 bases short and J 3 bases short, with 11 bases between. The CDR3 has 16 amino acids. The time point was: after trial treatment. Treatment meaning: LDRT plus nivolumab, ipilimumab, low-dose cyclophosphamide and aspirin (RACIN trial). Donors received a regimen that comprised nivolumab, ipilimumab, aspirin, low-dose cyclophosphamide and low-dose radiotherapy.

The sequence was obtained from a female donor with ovarian cancer. The sample in question was PBMCs, obtained after low-dose radiotherapy plus immunotherapy. This chain joins TRBV23-1 and TRBJ1-4, with D uncertain. TRBV23-1 is annotated as an ORF whose role is uncertain. CDR3 region: CASSQSWAAANEKLFF. The CDR3, as DNA: TGCGCCAGCAGTCAATCGTGGGCAGCAGCTAATGAAAAACTGTTTTTT.